Listed here is a single T cell receptor beta chain. The data derive from a study of technical replicates of blood from a few donors. The table came from immunoSEQ multiplex PCR; TCRdb's copy has only in-frame clones and leaves some out. The data show around 68,000 clones, approximately 97% seen once. Sequenced input: T cells isolated from PBMCs. The origin of this receptor is a human donor in good health.

The CDR3 sequence is CASSFLLPVWAGQETQYF. The CDR3 DNA is TGTGCCAGCAGCTTTTTGCTACCGGTTTGGGCAGGCCAAGAGACCCAGTACTTC. V usage is TRBV5-6 and J usage is TRBJ2-5; no firm D call. V lost 2 bases, J lost 1 base, and 21 bases lay in between. Germline values: CDR1 SGHDT, CDR2 YYEEEE. The CDR3 has 18 amino acids. The whole variable domain, filled in from reference TRBV5-6 and TRBJ2-5, reads DAGVTQSPTHLIKTRGQQVTLRCSPKSGHDTVSWYQQALGQGPQFIFQYYEEEERQRGNFPDRFSGHQFPNYSSELNVNALLLGDSALYLCASSFLLPVWAGQETQYFGPGTRLLVL.